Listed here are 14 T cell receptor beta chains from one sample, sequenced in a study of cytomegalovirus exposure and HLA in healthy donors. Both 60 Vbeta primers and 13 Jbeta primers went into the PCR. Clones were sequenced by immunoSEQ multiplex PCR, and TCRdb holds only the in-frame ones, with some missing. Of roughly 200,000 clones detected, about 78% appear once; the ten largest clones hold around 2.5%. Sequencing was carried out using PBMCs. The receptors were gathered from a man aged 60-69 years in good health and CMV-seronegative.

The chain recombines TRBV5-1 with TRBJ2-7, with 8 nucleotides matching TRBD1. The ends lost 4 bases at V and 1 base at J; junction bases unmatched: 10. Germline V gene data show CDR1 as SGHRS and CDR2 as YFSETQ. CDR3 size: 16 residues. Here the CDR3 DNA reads TGCGCCAGCAGCATTAACCGGGACAGGAGGTCCTACGAGCAGTACTTC. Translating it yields CASSINRDRRSYEQYF.

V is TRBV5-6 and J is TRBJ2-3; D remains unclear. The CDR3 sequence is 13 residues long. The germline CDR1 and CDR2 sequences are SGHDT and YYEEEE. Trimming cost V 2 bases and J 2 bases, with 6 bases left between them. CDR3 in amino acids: CASSFYATDTQYF. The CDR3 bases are TGTGCCAGCAGCTTCTACGCCACAGATACGCAGTATTTT.

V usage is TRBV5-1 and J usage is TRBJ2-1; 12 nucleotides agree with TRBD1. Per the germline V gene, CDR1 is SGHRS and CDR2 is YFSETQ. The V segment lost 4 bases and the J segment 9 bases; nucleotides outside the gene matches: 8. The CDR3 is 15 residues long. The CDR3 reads CASSQPGQGAGEQFF. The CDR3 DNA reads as TGCGCCAGCAGCCAGCCGGGACAGGGGGCCGGTGAGCAGTTCTTC.

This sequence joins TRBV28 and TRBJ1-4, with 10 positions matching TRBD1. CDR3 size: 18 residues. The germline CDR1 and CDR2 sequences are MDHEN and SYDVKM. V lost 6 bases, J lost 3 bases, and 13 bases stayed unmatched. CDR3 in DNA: TGTGCCAGCAGCCCGGGACAGGGGCGTTGGAGGGCTAATGAAAAACTGTTTTTT. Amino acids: CASSPGQGRWRANEKLFF.

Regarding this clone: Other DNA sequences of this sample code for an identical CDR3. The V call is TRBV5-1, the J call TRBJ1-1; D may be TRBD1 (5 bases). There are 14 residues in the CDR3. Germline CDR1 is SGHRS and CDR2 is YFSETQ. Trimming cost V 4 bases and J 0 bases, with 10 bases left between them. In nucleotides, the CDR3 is TGCGCCAGCAGCCCGGACACATTGAACACTGAAGCTTTCTTT. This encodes CASSPDTLNTEAFF.

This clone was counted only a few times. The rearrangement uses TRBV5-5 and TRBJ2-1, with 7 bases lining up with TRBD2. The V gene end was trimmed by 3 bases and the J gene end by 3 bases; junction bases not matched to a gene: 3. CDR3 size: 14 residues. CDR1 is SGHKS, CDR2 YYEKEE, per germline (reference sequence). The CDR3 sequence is CASSSGTIYNEQFF. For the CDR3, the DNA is TGTGCCAGCAGCTCCGGGACTATCTACAATGAGCAGTTCTTC.

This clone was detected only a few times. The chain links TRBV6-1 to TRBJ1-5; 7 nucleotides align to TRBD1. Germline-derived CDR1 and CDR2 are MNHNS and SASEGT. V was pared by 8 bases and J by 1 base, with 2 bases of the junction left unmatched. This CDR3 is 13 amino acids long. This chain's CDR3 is CASVDRSNQPQHF. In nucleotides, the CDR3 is TGTGCCAGCGTGGACAGGAGCAATCAGCCCCAGCATTTT.

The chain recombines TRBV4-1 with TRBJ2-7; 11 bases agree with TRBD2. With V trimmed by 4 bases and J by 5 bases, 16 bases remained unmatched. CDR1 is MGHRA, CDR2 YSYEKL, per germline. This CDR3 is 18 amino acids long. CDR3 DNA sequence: TGCGCCAGCAGCCTCCTAGCCGGGATTAGCGGGGGGGCAGACGAGCAGTACTTC. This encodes CASSLLAGISGGADEQYF.

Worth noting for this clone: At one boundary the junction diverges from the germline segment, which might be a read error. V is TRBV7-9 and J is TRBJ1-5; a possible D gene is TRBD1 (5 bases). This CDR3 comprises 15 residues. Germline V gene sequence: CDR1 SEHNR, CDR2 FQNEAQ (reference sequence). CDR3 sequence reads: CASSQTTDSDQPQNF. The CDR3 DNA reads TGTGCCAGCAGCCAGACAACAGACAGCGATCAGCCCCAGAATTTT.

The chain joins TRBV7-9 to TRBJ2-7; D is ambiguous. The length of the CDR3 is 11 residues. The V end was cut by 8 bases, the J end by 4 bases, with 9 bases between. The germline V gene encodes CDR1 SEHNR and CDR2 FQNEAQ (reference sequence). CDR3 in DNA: TGTGCCAGCGTTGCGGAGTACGAGCAGTACTTC. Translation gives CASVAEYEQYF.

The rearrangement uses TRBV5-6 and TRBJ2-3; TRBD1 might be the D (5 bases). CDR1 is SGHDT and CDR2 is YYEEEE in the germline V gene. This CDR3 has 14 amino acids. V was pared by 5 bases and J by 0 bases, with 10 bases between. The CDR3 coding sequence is TGTGCCAGCAGAACGACAGAGAGCACAGATACGCAGTATTTT. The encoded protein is CASRTTESTDTQYF.

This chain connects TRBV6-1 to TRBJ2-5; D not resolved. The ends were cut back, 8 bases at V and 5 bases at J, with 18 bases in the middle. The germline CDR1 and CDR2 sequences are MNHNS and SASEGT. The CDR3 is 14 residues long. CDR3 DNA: TGTGCCAGCTCCCAGTATAGCATGGAGGAGACCCAGTACTTC. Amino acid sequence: CASSQYSMEETQYF.

The DNA for the CDR3 is TGTGCCAGCAGCAAAAGGAAGGGGGCCGAAAACACTGAAGCTTTCTTT. Its translation: CASSKRKGAENTEAFF. The chain links TRBV21-1 to TRBJ1-1; the table's TRBD1 call for D was not verified on the DNA. TRBV21-1 is a known pseudogene. The CDR3 is 16 amino acids.

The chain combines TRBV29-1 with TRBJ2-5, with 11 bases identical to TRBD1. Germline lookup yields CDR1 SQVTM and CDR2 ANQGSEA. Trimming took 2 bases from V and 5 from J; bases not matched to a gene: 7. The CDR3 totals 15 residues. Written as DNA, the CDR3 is TGCAGCGTTGAACCTTCCGGGACAGGGGGGGAGACCCAGTACTTC. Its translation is CSVEPSGTGGETQYF.